A single sample is the source of the 16 T cell receptor beta chains below, sequenced in a study of beta chain features in type 1 diabetes. Expressed TCRB transcripts were sequenced because the entire RNA isolate underwent reverse transcription. Sequenced by immunoSEQ multiplex PCR; TCRdb stores in-frame clones only, minus some. This sample carries hundreds of thousands of clones, 14% of them seen once, and the ten largest clones take 6.7%. Sequencing input: central memory CD4+ T cells from blood. These receptors were obtained from a man aged 30 to 39 in good health.

This rearrangement joins TRBV11-3 to TRBJ2-3, with 9 positions matching TRBD1. V was pared by 4 bases and J by 1 base, with 6 bases of the junction left unmatched. CDR1 is SGHNT and CDR2 is YENEEA in the germline V gene. This CDR3 has 16 amino acids. The CDR3 nucleotides are TGTGCCAGCAGCTCTGGACAGGGGAGAGGCACAGATACGCAGTATTTT. It translates to CASSSGQGRGTDTQYF.

The V and J genes are TRBV27 and TRBJ2-5; 8 bases are shared with TRBD1. V trimming: 6 bases; J trimming: 7 bases; junction bases outside the gene matches: 19. The CDR3 is 17 amino acids. Germline V CDR1 and CDR2: MNHEY, SMNVEV (reference sequence). CDR3 nucleotides: TGTGCCAGCAGCGGGGAGTCCGGGACAGGTCGGAGGGGGACCCAGTACTTC. Translated, it gives CASSGESGTGRRGTQYF.

The chain carries TRBV18 and TRBJ2-3; D gene ambiguous. Looked up from germline, CDR1 is KGHSH and CDR2 is LQKENI. Trimming stripped 2 bases from V and 2 bases from J, with 5 bases between. CDR3 length: 13 amino acids. The CDR3 nucleotides are TGTGCCAGCTCACCATCGGACACAGATACGCAGTATTTT. Residues: CASSPSDTDTQYF.

This clone was seen a handful of times. This chain uses TRBV2 with TRBJ1-6; weak D call: TRBD1 (6 bases). This CDR3 has 14 residues. V gave up 11 bases and J gave up 7 bases, with 18 bases separating them. Per the germline V gene, CDR1 is SNHLY and CDR2 is FYNNEI. In nucleotides, the CDR3 is TGTGCCGGTCGACAGGACCTGGGAAATTCACCCCTCCACTTT. This gives the protein CAGRQDLGNSPLHF.

The chain has TRBV9 and TRBJ1-5; D is uncertain. The germline V and J ends were trimmed by 3 bases and 6 bases, with 13 bases remaining between them. The CDR3 has 14 amino acids. CDR1 and CDR2 (germline): SGDLS, YYNGEE. The CDR3 reads CASSAGERAQPQHF. Written as DNA, the CDR3 is TGTGCCAGCAGCGCCGGGGAACGGGCTCAGCCCCAGCATTTT.

This clone was seen more than once but under ten times. This sequence joins TRBV7-2 and TRBJ1-2; D call uncertain. Germline V gene data show CDR1 as SGHTA and CDR2 as FQGNSA. This CDR3 comprises 14 residues. Trimming left V 1 base short and J 3 bases short, with 9 bases between. CDR3 protein: CASSLDTWDYGYTF. CDR3 coding DNA: TGTGCCAGCAGCTTAGACACGTGGGACTATGGCTACACCTTC.

This clone was recorded a few times. The gene calls are TRBV19 and TRBJ1-2; TRBD1 agrees at 7 bases. Per the germline V gene, CDR1 is LNHDA and CDR2 is SQIVND (reference sequence). CDR3 length: 13 amino acids. The V gene end was trimmed by 4 bases and the J gene end by 4 bases; junction bases not matched to a gene: 3. The DNA for the CDR3 is TGTGCCAGTAGTAGAACAGGGGTCTATGGCTACACCTTC. Translated: CASSRTGVYGYTF.

This clone was found a few times. This chain links TRBV10-3 with TRBJ2-3; TRBD1 might be the D (6 bases). The V end lost 7 bases, the J end lost 0 bases, and 14 bases lay between the germline ends. Germline assignment: CDR1 ENHRY and CDR2 SYGVKD. The CDR3 covers 15 residues. The CDR3 DNA follows: TGTGCCATCACTACCGGACAGACTAGCACAGATACGCAGTATTTT. Protein: CAITTGQTSTDTQYF.

The chain joins TRBV7-6 to TRBJ1-4; unclear D gene. The CDR3 contains 15 residues. V was pared by 5 bases and J by 7 bases, with 17 bases between. The germline CDR1 and CDR2 sequences are SGHVS and FNYEAQ. The chain's CDR3 is CASSLRPSGVEKLFF. The CDR3, as DNA: TGTGCCAGCAGCCTCCGACCCTCCGGGGTTGAAAAACTGTTTTTT.

In its sample, this clone was seen many times. The chain recombines TRBV14 with TRBJ2-2; 8 bases line up with TRBD1. V trimming: 3 bases; J trimming: 4 bases; junction bases outside the gene matches: 7. Per the germline V gene, CDR1 is SGHDN and CDR2 is FVKESK. The CDR3 sequence is 16 residues long. The CDR3 DNA sequence: TGTGCCAGCAGCCAGGGCCGGACAGGGCTCACCGGGGAGCTGTTTTTT. This translates into CASSQGRTGLTGELFF.

The rearrangement links TRBV5-4 to TRBJ2-3, with a possible D match to TRBD1 (5 bases). The germline V and J ends were trimmed by 2 bases and 5 bases, with 12 bases remaining between them. Looked up from germline, CDR1 is SGHNT and CDR2 is YYREEE (reference sequence). The CDR3 is made up of 14 amino acids. The CDR3 reads CASSLNAGIDTQYF. The CDR3 DNA reads TGTGCCAGCAGCTTAAACGCAGGGATAGATACGCAGTATTTT.

CDR3 coding DNA: TGTGCCAGTACCCCGGGACAGGGAGGAAATCAGCCCCAGCATTTT. Residues: CASTPGQGGNQPQHF. The genes are TRBV19 and TRBJ1-5, with 9 bases matching TRBD1. Germline lookup yields CDR1 LNHDA and CDR2 SQIVND (reference sequence). The V gene end was trimmed by 7 bases and the J gene end by 4 bases; junction bases not matched to a gene: 8. The CDR3 extends over 15 amino acids.

This chain uses TRBV27 with TRBJ1-5, with D perhaps matching TRBD1 (5 bases). This CDR3 contains 14 residues. V lost 8 bases and J 4 bases, leaving 15 bases between the germline ends. Germline loops: CDR1 MNHEY, CDR2 SMNVEV (reference sequence). The CDR3 DNA reads as TGTGCCAGCCGTGAAGACAGTGCGAATCAGCCCCAGCATTTT. This gives the protein CASREDSANQPQHF.

The V and J genes are TRBV25-1 and TRBJ1-5; maybe TRBD1 (6 bases). V was cut by 8 bases and J by 3 bases, with 14 bases left in between. The V gene's germline CDR1 is MGHDK and CDR2 SYGVNS. CDR3 length: 14 residues. Written as DNA, the CDR3 is TGTGCCAGCGAGCCTACAGGGTACAATCAGCCCCAGCATTTT. Protein product: CASEPTGYNQPQHF.

This clone showed up just a few times. The chain employs TRBV7-2 and TRBJ2-3, with D perhaps TRBD2 (6 bases). The V gene lost 4 bases and the J gene lost 6 bases, with 11 bases spanning the gap. CDR3 length: 13 residues. Per the germline V gene, CDR1 is SGHTA and CDR2 is FQGNSA. The CDR3 bases are TGTGCCAGCAGCTCGGGGGTGGTTGATACGCAGTATTTT. It specifies CASSSGVVDTQYF. Drawing the rest from reference TRBV7-2 and TRBJ2-3, the complete variable domain is GAGVSQSPSNKVTEKGKDVELRCDPISGHTALYWYRQSLGQGLEFLIYFQGNSAPDKSGLPSDRFSAERTGGSVSTLTIQRTQQEDSAVYLCASSSGVVDTQYFGPGTRLTVL.

The chain is built from TRBV6-5 and TRBJ2-1; 7 bases match TRBD2. J was trimmed by 4 bases and V by 4 bases; bases with no gene match: 4. Germline V gene sequence: CDR1 MNHEY, CDR2 SVGAGI. CDR3 length equals 14 residues. CDR3 bases: TGTGCCAGCAGTTCGAGGGGAGGGTACAATGAGCAGTTCTTC. It encodes CASSSRGGYNEQFF.